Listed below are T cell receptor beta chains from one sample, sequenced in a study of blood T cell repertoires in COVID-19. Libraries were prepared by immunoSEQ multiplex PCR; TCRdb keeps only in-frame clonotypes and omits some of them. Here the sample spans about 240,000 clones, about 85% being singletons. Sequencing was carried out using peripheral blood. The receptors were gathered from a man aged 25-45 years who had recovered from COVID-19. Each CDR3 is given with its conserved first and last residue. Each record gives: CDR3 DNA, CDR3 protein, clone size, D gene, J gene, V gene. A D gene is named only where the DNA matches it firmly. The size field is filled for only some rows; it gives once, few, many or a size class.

TGTGCCATCAGCAGGGGTTTGAACACTGAAGCTTTCTTT,CAISRGLNTEAFF,.,.,TRBJ1-1,TRBV10-3
TGTGCCAGCAGTCCAGGGACTAGCGGGGGATACACAGATACGCAGTATTTT,CASSPGTSGGYTDTQYF,.,TRBD2,TRBJ2-3,TRBV2
TGTGCCAGCAGCGTAGACCCTGCGGGGCTCTCCTACAATGAGCAGTTCTTC,CASSVDPAGLSYNEQFF,.,.,TRBJ2-1,TRBV9
TGCAGCGTTGCCCTCCCGGGAGAGACCCAGTACTTC,CSVALPGETQYF,.,.,TRBJ2-5,TRBV29-1
TGTGCCAGCAGTGATGGGACAGTGAACACCGGGGAGCTGTTTTTT,CASSDGTVNTGELFF,few,TRBD1,TRBJ2-2,TRBV6-1
TGTGCCACCAGCAGAGTAGAGGAGTATAGCTCTGGGGCCAACGTCCTGACTTTC,CATSRVEEYSSGANVLTF,once,.,TRBJ2-6,TRBV15
TGTGCCAGCTCATACGGAGCGGGGGGCCGCACAGATACGCAGTATTTT,CASSYGAGGRTDTQYF,.,TRBD2,TRBJ2-3,TRBV18
TGTGCCAGCAGTCCCCAACGGACGACAGGGGAAATTCCAGATACGCAGTATTTT,CASSPQRTTGEIPDTQYF,once,TRBD1,TRBJ2-3,TRBV6-6
TGTGCCAGCAGTTTAGGGTGGGCCCAGCCCCAGCATTTT,CASSLGWAQPQHF,many,.,TRBJ1-5,TRBV28
TGCAGCGTTATTCGGACAGCCAATGAGGGAGCTTTCTTT,CSVIRTANEGAFF,.,.,TRBJ1-1,TRBV29-1
TGCGCCAGCAGCAGACGACTAGCGGGGGGTTCCTACAATGAGCAGTTCTTC,CASSRRLAGGSYNEQFF,once,TRBD2,TRBJ2-1,TRBV5-1
TGTGCCTCACAACTCTCACGGGGGTTTGCAGATACGCAGTATTTT,CASQLSRGFADTQYF,once,.,TRBJ2-3,TRBV19
TGTGCCAGCAGCGTCCCAGGGGGCGTTCAAGAGACCCAGTACTTC,CASSVPGGVQETQYF,.,TRBD1,TRBJ2-5,TRBV5-4
TGTGCCACCAGTGATCCCACGGGAGATACGCAGTATTTT,CATSDPTGDTQYF,.,.,TRBJ2-3,TRBV24-1
TGTGCCAGCAGCCGCCCCGACAGGGACCTAAAAAACATTCAGTACTTC,CASSRPDRDLKNIQYF,.,TRBD1,TRBJ2-4,TRBV11-2
TGTGCCAGCTCACCCCGGGAACAGGGCTCCTATGGCTACACCTTC,CASSPREQGSYGYTF,.,.,TRBJ1-2,TRBV18
TGTGCCAGCAGCTTAGTTGGTGCACTAGCGAAGGGGGGGGAGCTGTTTTTT,CASSLVGALAKGGELFF,.,TRBD2,TRBJ2-2,TRBV7-2
TGTGCCACCAGCAGAGGGACAGGGGGCGGTAATTCACCCCTCCACTTT,CATSRGTGGGNSPLHF,.,TRBD1,TRBJ1-6,TRBV15
TGTGCCAGCAGCTTAGCTGGAGCGGGGCGTAATGAGCAGTTCTTC,CASSLAGAGRNEQFF,few,TRBD2,TRBJ2-1,TRBV7-2
TGTGCCAGCCGGGGGGGCAGAAACACCGGGGAGCTGTTTTTT,CASRGGRNTGELFF,.,TRBD2,TRBJ2-2,TRBV2
TGTGCCAGCAGCCCGAGCGTCGGAACCTACGAGCAGTACTTC,CASSPSVGTYEQYF,.,.,TRBJ2-7,TRBV5-5
TGTGCCACCTACGGGACACAAAATCAGCCCCAGCATTTT,CATYGTQNQPQHF,.,.,TRBJ1-5,TRBV28
TGTGCCAGCAGTCCGACAGTCACTATCGAGCAGTACTTC,CASSPTVTIEQYF,.,.,TRBJ2-7,TRBV7-8
TGTGCCAGCAGCCGCGGGACAGTCTATGGCTACACCTTC,CASSRGTVYGYTF,few,TRBD1,TRBJ1-2,TRBV12-3/TRBV12-4
TGTGCCAGCAGCGGGGTTAGTGCCCGCGGCAATGAGCAGTTCTTC,CASSGVSARGNEQFF,few,.,TRBJ2-1,TRBV2
TGCACCAGCGAGACCCCCGGGACTAGGGGAGATACGCAGTATTTT,CTSETPGTRGDTQYF,.,.,TRBJ2-3,TRBV1
TGTGCCAGTAGCCCTCAAGGGAGCATGGTCGGGGAGCTGTTTTTT,CASSPQGSMVGELFF,.,.,TRBJ2-2,TRBV19
TGTGCCAGCAGCCAAGAAGGCGGGGCTTCACCCCTCCACTTT,CASSQEGGASPLHF,.,.,TRBJ1-6,TRBV3-1/TRBV3-2
TGCGCCAGCAGCCAAGGACAGGGGCCCAATCAGCCCCAGCATTTT,CASSQGQGPNQPQHF,few,TRBD1,TRBJ1-5,TRBV4-1
TGTGCCAGCAGCCCGGACAGGGGGATGTACGAGCAGTACTTC,CASSPDRGMYEQYF,.,TRBD1,TRBJ2-7,TRBV14
TGTGCCAGCAGCCAAGTCGGGGGGGGCGAGACCCAGTACTTC,CASSQVGGGETQYF,.,TRBD2,TRBJ2-5,TRBV3-1/TRBV3-2
TGTGCCAATGGTGAACCGGGACTAGCGAACGCCTACGAGCAGTACTTC,CANGEPGLANAYEQYF,.,TRBD2,TRBJ2-7,TRBV2
TGTGCCAGCAGGGATAGACAGGGGGCGGACTATGGCTACACCTTC,CASRDRQGADYGYTF,few,TRBD1,TRBJ1-2,TRBV2
TGCGCCAGCAGCCAATCTCCACACGCCCAAGAGACCCAGTACTTC,CASSQSPHAQETQYF,.,.,TRBJ2-5,TRBV4-1
TGTGCCAGCTCACCACCAGGGACAGGGCACACTAGCACAGATACGCAGTATTTT,CASSPPGTGHTSTDTQYF,.,TRBD1,TRBJ2-3,TRBV18
TGTGCCAGCAGCGCCAACCTAGTTAGCGGGGGAGCAGATACGCAGTATTTT,CASSANLVSGGADTQYF,.,TRBD2,TRBJ2-3,TRBV9
TGTGCCAGCAGCCTGGGTGCTGGACTATCTTCCGAGCAGTTCTTC,CASSLGAGLSSEQFF,.,.,TRBJ2-1,TRBV11-2
TGTGCCACCAGCAGCCCCAGGGGGCGGGAGACCCAGTACTTC,CATSSPRGRETQYF,.,TRBD1,TRBJ2-5,TRBV15
TGTGCCAGCAGCTCTGGGTTGCAGGGTAATTCACCCCTCCACTTT,CASSSGLQGNSPLHF,.,.,TRBJ1-6,TRBV5-5
TGTGCCAGCGGCCGGGAGGTGAACTATGGCTACACCTTC,CASGREVNYGYTF,.,.,TRBJ1-2,TRBV27
TGTGCCACCAGTGATCCCCTAGATGGTCCAGATACGCAGTATTTT,CATSDPLDGPDTQYF,once,.,TRBJ2-3,TRBV24-1
TGTGCCATCAGTGAAAGAGACAGGAATACTCGGGGCGCTAATGAAAAACTGTTTTTT,CAISERDRNTRGANEKLFF,many,.,TRBJ1-4,TRBV10-3
TGTGCCAGCAGCCCTATTAGGACTCACGGGGAGCTGTTTTTT,CASSPIRTHGELFF,.,.,TRBJ2-2,TRBV9
TGTGCCAGCCAGACAGGGGGCAAGAATGGCTACACCTTC,CASQTGGKNGYTF,.,TRBD1,TRBJ1-2,TRBV28
TGTGCCAGCAGCTTAGCGTCGACTAGCGGGGGCTCCTACAATGAGCAGTTCTTC,CASSLASTSGGSYNEQFF,.,TRBD2,TRBJ2-1,TRBV7-6
TGTGCCAGCAGCCGGGGGGTCGACTATGGCTACACCTTC,CASSRGVDYGYTF,once,.,TRBJ1-2,TRBV7-2
TGTGCCAGCAGTGCCGGAGAGACCCAGTACTTC,CASSAGETQYF,.,.,TRBJ2-5,TRBV12-3/TRBV12-4
TGTGCCAGCAGCCCCAGGGTCCCCGGGGAGCTGTTTTTT,CASSPRVPGELFF,.,.,TRBJ2-2,TRBV5-6
TGCGCCAGCAGCTTGATCTTGGGAGGTTCCTACAATGAGCAGTTCTTC,CASSLILGGSYNEQFF,.,.,TRBJ2-1,TRBV5-1
TGTGCCAGCAGCCCTTATAGCAATCAGCCCCAGCATTTT,CASSPYSNQPQHF,.,.,TRBJ1-5,TRBV12-3/TRBV12-4
TGTGCCAGTAGTCATAGAAGGGGCACTGAAGCTTTCTTT,CASSHRRGTEAFF,once,.,TRBJ1-1,TRBV19
TGTGCCAGCAGCAGGGGGCTGGACACTGAAGCTTTCTTT,CASSRGLDTEAFF,few,TRBD1,TRBJ1-1,TRBV27
TGCGCCAGCAGCCGGACAACCGGGACTAGCGGGGGGCCGGGGTACACAGATACGCAGTATTTT,CASSRTTGTSGGPGYTDTQYF,.,TRBD2,TRBJ2-3,TRBV4-1
TGTGCCAGTAGTAGCGGGGCTCACACCGGGGAGCTGTTTTTT,CASSSGAHTGELFF,.,.,TRBJ2-2,TRBV19